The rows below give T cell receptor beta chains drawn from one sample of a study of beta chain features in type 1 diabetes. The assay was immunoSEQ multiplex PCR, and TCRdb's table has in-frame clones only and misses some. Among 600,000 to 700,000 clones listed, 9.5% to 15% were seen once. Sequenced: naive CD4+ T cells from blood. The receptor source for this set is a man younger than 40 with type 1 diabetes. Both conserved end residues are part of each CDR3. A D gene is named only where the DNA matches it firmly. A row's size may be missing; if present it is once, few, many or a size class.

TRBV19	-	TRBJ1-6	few	TGTGCCAGTGGCGGGAGTAGAGCTTCACCCCTCCACTTT	CASGGSRASPLHF
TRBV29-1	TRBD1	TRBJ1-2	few	TGCAGCGTTTTCACAGGGGGAGGCTACACCTTC	CSVFTGGGYTF
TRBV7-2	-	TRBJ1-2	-	TGTGCCAGCAGCCCCGTCCGGGAAGGGGGCTACACCTTC	CASSPVREGGYTF
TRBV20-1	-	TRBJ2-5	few	TGCAGCATACAGGGTAAAGAGACCCAGTACTTC	CSIQGKETQYF
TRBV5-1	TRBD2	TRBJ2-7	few	TGCGCCAGCAGCTCTCCGGGACTAGCGGCAGCCTACGAGCAGTACTTC	CASSSPGLAAAYEQYF
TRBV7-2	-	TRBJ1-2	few	TGTGCCAGCAGCTCCCGGACAGTTAACTATGGCTACACCTTC	CASSSRTVNYGYTF
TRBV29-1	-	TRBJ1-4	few	TGCAGCGTTGCCGGGACTACCAATGAAAAACTGTTTTTT	CSVAGTTNEKLFF
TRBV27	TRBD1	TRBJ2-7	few	TGTGCCAGCAGTTTATCGTCAAACGTCTTCACAGGGGGAGGATACGAGCAGTACTTC	CASSLSSNVFTGGGYEQYF
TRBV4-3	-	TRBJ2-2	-	TGCGCCAGCAGCCAAGATTGGAGAGTTACCCCCGGGGAGCTGTTTTTT	CASSQDWRVTPGELFF
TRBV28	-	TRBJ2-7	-	TGTGCCAGCAGACCCGGGTCCAGCTCCTACGAGCAGTACTTC	CASRPGSSSYEQYF